Detailed here is one TCR beta chain. The clone's antigen remains unknown. No base-level quality is on record; no much larger clone is a single base apart. This sample was taken from a study of blood T cells in healthy people across ages (dated by TCRdb to about 2015). Regarding the complete study: Template switching captured roughly one uniquely barcoded TCR beta cDNA molecule per two T cells in model experiments. To track age-related changes in TCR beta repertoire diversity, the study relied on deep sequencing normalized with unique cDNA molecular identifiers. The donors were split into four age groups: young (average about 15 years), middle-aged (roughly 40), aged (more than 55) and long-lived (about 74). To avoid experimental bias, donors of different ages were spread randomly across the sequencing lanes. Using the same blood draw, the study looked at two additional independent replicas of 1 million unique cDNA reads for two donors, one aged 18 to 30 and the other aged 80 or older. General conclusions and limits of the study: The CMV infection status of donors was not known, potentially confounding age-related changes in expanded clonotypes. Compared with the aged group, the long-lived group had more naive CD4+ T cells, fewer expanded clones and increased TCR diversity, a pattern suggesting age selection. Estimates of total diversity based on one million sequenced T cells were considered lower bounds and underestimates. Since profiling was done on bulk unsorted PBMCs, naive and antigen-experienced compartments could not be conclusively compared. As age increased, observed TCR beta diversity per million T cells dropped in a roughly linear way, and a significant reduction was already evident by age 40. There was a strong correlation between observed TCR beta diversity and the percentage of naive T cells measured by flow cytometry.

The donors were roughly 39 Caucasian individuals from Russia, aged 6 to 90 years, who were systemically healthy. Approximately 9.3 milliliters of peripheral blood were collected from each donor into EDTA-treated Vacutainer tubes. Ficoll-Paque density-gradient centrifugation was used to isolate PBMCs, with at least 7 million obtained per sample. Total RNA, at least 5 micrograms per sample, was extracted from PBMCs with Trizol reagent. For every donor, an aliquot of PBMCs went through flow cytometry to measure the percentages of naive CD45RAhigh/CD27high T cells. Trimming leaves V shorter by 2 bases and J shorter by 3 bases, with the junction holding 16 bases beyond the gene matches. The CDR3 measures 20 amino acids from cysteine to phenylalanine. Only the CDR3 portion is preserved as DNA: 60 bases, with reading frame beginning at the first base. For CDR1 and CDR2, the germline V gene lists MNHEY and SVGAGI.

Library prep was done by 5' RACE. TCRdb records Illumina HiSeq 2500 as the sequencer. A second roughly 7 to 11 cycle PCR used a sample-barcoded 5' primer and a J-beta primer mix. Each TCR beta cDNA molecule received a unique molecular identifier from a template-switch 5' adaptor carrying 12 random nucleotides. Each sample yielded at least 2.5 million CDR3-containing paired-end reads. The Mint cDNA synthesis kit, primed by a TRBC-specific oligonucleotide, was used to synthesize first-strand cDNA from all RNA. Following uracil-DNA glycosylase treatment, all cDNA underwent a first 18-cycle PCR with the universal primers M1SS and BC2_uni_R. Per the authors' processing: Normalization of each sample was performed by random selection of 1 million high-quality reads, each carrying a distinct molecular identifier. Instead of being binned into consensus sequences, reads with shared molecular identifiers were discarded. MiTCR, with a Q25 quality threshold and the strictest error-elimination algorithm, was used for CDR3 identification, clonotype clustering and error correction. Lower-bound total TCR beta diversity was estimated with a nonparametric unseen species model using Euler transformation. TCRdb reprocessed the public reads (quality trimming at Q25 with fastp, clone calling with MiXCR) and kept in-frame beta chains. CDR3 protein sequences are deduplicated, and each keeps its most common genes and DNA. The V and J calls were determined by TCRdb, not by the authors. The sample yields about 680,000 distinct CDR3 sequences; 49% were counted once. The ten biggest clones cover roughly 30% of the sample.

The chain employs TRBV6-5 and TRBJ2-4, with 10 bases in between that match TRBD2. Sequenced material: blood. The receptor was derived from a woman aged 60-70 years in good health. The sequenced DNA is TGTGCCAGCAGTTACAGAGGACTAGCGGTACCCTTTGTTGGCAAAAACATTCAGTACTTC. Its coded protein is CASSYRGLAVPFVGKNIQYF.